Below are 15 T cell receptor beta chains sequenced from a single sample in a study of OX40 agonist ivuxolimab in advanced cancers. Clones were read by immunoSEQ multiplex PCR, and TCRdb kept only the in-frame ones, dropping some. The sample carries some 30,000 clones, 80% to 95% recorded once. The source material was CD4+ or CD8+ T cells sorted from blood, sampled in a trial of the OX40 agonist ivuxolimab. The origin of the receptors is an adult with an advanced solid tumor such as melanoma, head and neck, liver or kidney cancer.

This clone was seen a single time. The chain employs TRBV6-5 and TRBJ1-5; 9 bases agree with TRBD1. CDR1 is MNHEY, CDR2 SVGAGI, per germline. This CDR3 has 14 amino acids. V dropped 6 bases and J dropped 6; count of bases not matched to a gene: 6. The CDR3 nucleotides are TGTGCCAGCAGGGGCGGGACAGGGATTCAGCCCCAGCATTTT. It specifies CASRGGTGIQPQHF.

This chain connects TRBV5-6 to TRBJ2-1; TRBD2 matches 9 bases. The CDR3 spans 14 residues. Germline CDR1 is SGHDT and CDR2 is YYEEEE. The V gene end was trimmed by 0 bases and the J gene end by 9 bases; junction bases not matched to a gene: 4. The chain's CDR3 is CASSLGLAVGEQFF. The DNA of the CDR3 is TGTGCCAGCAGCTTGGGACTAGCGGTCGGTGAGCAGTTCTTC.

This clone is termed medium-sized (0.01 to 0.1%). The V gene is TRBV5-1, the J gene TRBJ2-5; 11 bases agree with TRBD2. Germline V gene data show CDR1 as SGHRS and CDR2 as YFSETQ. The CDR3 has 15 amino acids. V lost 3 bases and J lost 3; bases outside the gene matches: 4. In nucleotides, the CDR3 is TGCGCCAGCAGCTCCTCGACTAGCGGGGAAGAGACCCAGTACTTC. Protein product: CASSSSTSGEETQYF.

CDR3 residues: CASSATQDSNQPQHF. The CDR3 DNA reads as TGTGCCAGCAGCGCCACACAAGATAGCAATCAGCCCCAGCATTTT. The rearrangement uses TRBV9 and TRBJ1-5; D gene unclear. V was cut by 3 bases and J by 0 bases, with 10 bases left in between. Germline-derived CDR1 and CDR2 are SGDLS and YYNGEE. CDR3 length: 15 residues.

The CDR3 DNA is TGTGCCAGCAGCTTCCGGCTCGGGGAAGCCCCCGAGCAGTACTTC. It is translated as CASSFRLGEAPEQYF. The chain couples TRBV5-4 to TRBJ2-7; D perhaps matches TRBD2 (5 bases). The CDR3 has 15 amino acids. Germline V CDR1 and CDR2: SGHNT, YYREEE (reference sequence). V was cut by 2 bases and J by 6 bases, with 18 bases left in between.

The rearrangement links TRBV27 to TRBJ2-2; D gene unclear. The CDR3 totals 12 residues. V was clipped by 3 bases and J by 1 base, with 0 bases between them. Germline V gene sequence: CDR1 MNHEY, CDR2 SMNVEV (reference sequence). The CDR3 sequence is CASSLNTGELFF. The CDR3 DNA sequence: TGTGCCAGCAGTTTGAACACCGGGGAGCTGTTTTTT.

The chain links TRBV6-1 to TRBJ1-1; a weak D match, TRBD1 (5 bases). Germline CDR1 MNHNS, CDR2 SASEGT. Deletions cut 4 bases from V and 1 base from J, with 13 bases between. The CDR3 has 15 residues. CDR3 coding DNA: TGTGCCAGCAGTGTTTGGGACGGAGCGAACACTGAAGCTTTCTTT. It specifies CASSVWDGANTEAFF.

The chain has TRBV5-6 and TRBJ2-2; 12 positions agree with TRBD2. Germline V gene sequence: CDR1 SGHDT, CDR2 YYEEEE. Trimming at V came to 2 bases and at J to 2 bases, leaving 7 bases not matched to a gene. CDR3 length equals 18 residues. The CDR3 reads CASSLRLAGGPNTGELFF. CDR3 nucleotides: TGTGCCAGCAGCTTAAGGCTAGCGGGGGGGCCAAACACCGGGGAGCTGTTTTTT.

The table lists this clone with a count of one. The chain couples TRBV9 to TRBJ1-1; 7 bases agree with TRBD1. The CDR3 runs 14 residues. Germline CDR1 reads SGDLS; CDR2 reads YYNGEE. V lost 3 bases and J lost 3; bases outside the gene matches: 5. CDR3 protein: CASSAGGEDTEAFF. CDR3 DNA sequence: TGTGCCAGCAGCGCAGGGGGGGAGGACACTGAAGCTTTCTTT.

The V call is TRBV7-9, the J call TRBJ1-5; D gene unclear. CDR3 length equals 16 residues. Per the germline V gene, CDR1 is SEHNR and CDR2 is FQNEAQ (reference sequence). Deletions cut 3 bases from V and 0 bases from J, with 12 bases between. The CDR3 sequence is CASSFWESGSNQPQHF. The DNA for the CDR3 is TGTGCCAGCAGCTTCTGGGAGTCGGGTAGCAATCAGCCCCAGCATTTT.

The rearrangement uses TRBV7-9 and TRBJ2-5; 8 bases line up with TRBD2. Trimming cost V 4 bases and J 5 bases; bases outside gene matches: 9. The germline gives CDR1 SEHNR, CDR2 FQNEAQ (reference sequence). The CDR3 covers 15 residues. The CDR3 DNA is TGTGCCAGCAGCTCTAATGCGGGGGGAGTTGAGACCCAGTACTTC. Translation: CASSSNAGGVETQYF.

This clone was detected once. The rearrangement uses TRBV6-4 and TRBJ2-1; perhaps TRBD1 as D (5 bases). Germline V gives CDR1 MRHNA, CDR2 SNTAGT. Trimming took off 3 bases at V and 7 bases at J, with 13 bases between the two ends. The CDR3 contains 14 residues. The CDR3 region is CASSETDSPNEQFF. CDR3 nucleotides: TGTGCCAGCAGTGAGACTGACAGTCCTAATGAGCAGTTCTTC.

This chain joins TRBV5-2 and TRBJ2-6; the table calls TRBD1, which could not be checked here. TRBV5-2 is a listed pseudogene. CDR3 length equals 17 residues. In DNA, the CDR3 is TGTGCCAGCAAATGTAACAGTACACAAAGTCGGGCCAACGTCCTGACTTTC. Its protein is CASKCNSTQSRANVLTF.

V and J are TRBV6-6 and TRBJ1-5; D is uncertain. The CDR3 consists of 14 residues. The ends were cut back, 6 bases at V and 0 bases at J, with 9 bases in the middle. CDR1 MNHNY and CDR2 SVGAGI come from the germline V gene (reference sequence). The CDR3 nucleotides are TGTGCCAGCAGGGGGTCTTATAGCAATCAGCCCCAGCATTTT. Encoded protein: CASRGSYSNQPQHF.

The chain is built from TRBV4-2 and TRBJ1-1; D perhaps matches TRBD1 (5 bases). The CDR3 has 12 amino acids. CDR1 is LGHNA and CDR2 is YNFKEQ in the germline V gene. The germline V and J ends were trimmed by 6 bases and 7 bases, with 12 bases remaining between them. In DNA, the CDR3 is TGTGCCAGCAGTTACGGGGCGGATGAAGCTTTCTTT. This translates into CASSYGADEAFF.